This T cell receptor beta chain originates from a study of OX40 agonist ivuxolimab in advanced cancers. Turning to the study itself: Hepatocellular carcinoma, melanoma, renal cell or head and neck cancer was diagnosed in the dose-escalation patients.

General study points: Normalized expansion of T-cell clones was also low for some nonresponders.

This CDR3 is built from 16 residues. V lost 2 bases and J lost 4, with 17 bases in between. Germline values: CDR1 MGHRA, CDR2 YSYEKL. The repertoire was sequenced with immunoSEQ multiplex PCR; TCRdb's copy has only in-frame clones and lacks some. The sample includes tens of thousands of clones, 88% of them seen just once. In the case of this clone: Its antigen is not identified.

The chain is built from TRBV4-1 and TRBJ2-5; D may be TRBD2 (7 bases). This sequence originates from an adult with an advanced solid tumor such as melanoma, head and neck, liver or kidney cancer. The sample was CD4+ or CD8+ T cells sorted from blood, taken in a trial of the OX40 agonist ivuxolimab. The CDR3 bases are TGCGCCAGCAGCCAAACAGGGACTACAAAAAGAGAGACCCAGTACTTC. It specifies CASSQTGTTKRETQYF.